This T cell receptor (beta chain) was sequenced during a study of neurological immune-mediated disorders. Study-level points and caveats: HTLV-1-associated myelopathy had the most TCR clonal expansion, whereas multiple sclerosis had the least (lower than in healthy controls).

TCRdb re-called the 5' RACE reads through MiXCR, storing one row per CDR3 protein. The data show roughly 65,000 distinct CDR3 sequences, roughly 5.6% seen once. This clonotype has a count of ten or more. Antigen: not known. The sequenced material came from PBMCs. The receptor was isolated from a human donor with multiple sclerosis. The donor label of this sample is uncertain.

The CDR3 loop is CSVDVGFNYGYTF. The CDR3, as DNA: TGCAGCGTTGATGTGGGGTTCAACTATGGCTACACCTTC. The chain uses TRBV29-1 and TRBJ1-2, with unresolved D. The germline V gene has CDR1 SQVTM and CDR2 ANQGSEA. The CDR3 consists of 13 residues. Trimming stripped 3 bases from V and 2 bases from J, with 10 bases between.